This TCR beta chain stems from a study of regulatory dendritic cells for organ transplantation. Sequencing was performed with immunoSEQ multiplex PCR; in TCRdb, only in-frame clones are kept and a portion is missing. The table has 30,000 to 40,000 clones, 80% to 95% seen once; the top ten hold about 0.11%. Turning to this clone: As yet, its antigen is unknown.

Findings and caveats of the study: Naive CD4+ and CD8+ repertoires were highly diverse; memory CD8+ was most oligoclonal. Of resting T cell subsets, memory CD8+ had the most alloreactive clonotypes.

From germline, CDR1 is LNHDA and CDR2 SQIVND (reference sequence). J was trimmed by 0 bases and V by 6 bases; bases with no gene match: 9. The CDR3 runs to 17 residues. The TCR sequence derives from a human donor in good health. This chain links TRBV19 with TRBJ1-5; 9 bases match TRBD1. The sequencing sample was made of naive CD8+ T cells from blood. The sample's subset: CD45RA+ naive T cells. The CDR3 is CASSPGQGGDSNQPQHF. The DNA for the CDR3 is TGTGCCAGTAGCCCGGGACAGGGAGGCGATAGCAATCAGCCCCAGCATTTT.